These T cell receptor beta chains were read from a single sample in a study of cytomegalovirus exposure and HLA in healthy donors. Clones were sequenced by immunoSEQ multiplex PCR, and TCRdb holds only the in-frame ones, with some missing. The table shows fewer than 150,000 clones, with 77% occurring only once. Sequencing input: PBMCs. These receptors were taken from a woman in her forties or fifties in good health and CMV-seronegative. Both conserved end residues are part of each CDR3. A D gene is named only where the DNA matches it firmly. Expanded clones are given a class, and other clones once, few, many or no size at all.

j_gene: TRBJ2-6; len: 15; v_gene: TRBV5-1; d_gene: NA; abundance: once; CDR3nt: TGCGCCAGCAGCTCCGACAGCTCTGGGGCCAACGTCCTGACTTTC; CDR3aa: CASSSDSSGANVLTF
j_gene: TRBJ1-5; len: 11; v_gene: TRBV28; d_gene: NA; abundance: NA; CDR3nt: TGTGCCAGCAGTTTTCGAGGGCCCCAGCATTTT; CDR3aa: CASSFRGPQHF
j_gene: TRBJ1-4; len: 16; v_gene: TRBV2; d_gene: TRBD1; abundance: NA; CDR3nt: TGTGCCAGCACGGACAGGTGGGCAGAGAGAAATGAAAAACTGTTTTTT; CDR3aa: CASTDRWAERNEKLFF
j_gene: TRBJ1-6; len: 14; v_gene: TRBV14; d_gene: NA; abundance: once; CDR3nt: TGTGCCAGCAGCCTACAGGGTGGGCATTCACCCCTCCACTTT; CDR3aa: CASSLQGGHSPLHF
j_gene: TRBJ1-2; len: 15; v_gene: TRBV29-1; d_gene: NA; abundance: once; CDR3nt: TGCAGCGCCAGCCCGCGGGGGGCGCGCAACTATGGCTACACCTTC; CDR3aa: CSASPRGARNYGYTF
j_gene: TRBJ1-6; len: 15; v_gene: TRBV6-5; d_gene: TRBD1; abundance: NA; CDR3nt: TGTGCCAGCAGTTACTTGACAGGGAAGAATTCACCCCTCCACTTT; CDR3aa: CASSYLTGKNSPLHF
j_gene: TRBJ2-7; len: 12; v_gene: TRBV15; d_gene: NA; abundance: NA; CDR3nt: TGTGCCACCAGCAGAGCAGGACTCGAGCAGTACTTC; CDR3aa: CATSRAGLEQYF
j_gene: TRBJ2-1; len: 18; v_gene: TRBV7-2; d_gene: NA; abundance: NA; CDR3nt: TGTGCCAGCAGCCGAACCCGAACTAGTCTTATTTCCTACAATGAGCAGTTCTTC; CDR3aa: CASSRTRTSLISYNEQFF
j_gene: TRBJ2-3; len: 18; v_gene: TRBV5-4; d_gene: TRBD2; abundance: NA; CDR3nt: TGTGCCAGCAGCTCTCCTCTGGGGGTAGCGGGGGGCACAGATACGCAGTATTTT; CDR3aa: CASSSPLGVAGGTDTQYF
j_gene: TRBJ2-3; len: 18; v_gene: TRBV4-2; d_gene: NA; abundance: medium-sized; CDR3nt: TGTGCCAGCAGCCAAGATCACTCGGCAGTCTCGGGGGCAGATACGCAGTATTTT; CDR3aa: CASSQDHSAVSGADTQYF
j_gene: TRBJ1-2; len: 15; v_gene: TRBV2; d_gene: NA; abundance: NA; CDR3nt: TGTGCCAGCAGTGCAAACCCCACAGGAAACTATGGCTACACCTTC; CDR3aa: CASSANPTGNYGYTF
j_gene: TRBJ2-1; len: 13; v_gene: TRBV7-9; d_gene: NA; abundance: NA; CDR3nt: TGTGCCAGCAGCTCCCGTCAGGGCGGGGTCCAGTTCTTC; CDR3aa: CASSSRQGGVQFF
j_gene: TRBJ1-2; len: 13; v_gene: TRBV7-9; d_gene: NA; abundance: NA; CDR3nt: TGTGCCAGCAGCTTAGAGATGGCCTATGGCTACACCTTC; CDR3aa: CASSLEMAYGYTF
j_gene: TRBJ2-1; len: 16; v_gene: TRBV5-4; d_gene: TRBD1; abundance: NA; CDR3nt: TGTGCCAGCAGCTCTGCGGACAGGAGCTCCTACAATGAGCAGTTCTTC; CDR3aa: CASSSADRSSYNEQFF
j_gene: TRBJ1-3; len: 13; v_gene: TRBV6-5; d_gene: NA; abundance: NA; CDR3nt: TGTGCCAGCAGCCGGTCCTCTGGAAACACCATATATTTT; CDR3aa: CASSRSSGNTIYF
j_gene: TRBJ1-1; len: 14; v_gene: TRBV5-5; d_gene: NA; abundance: NA; CDR3nt: TGTGCCAGCGAGACCTTTACAGGAAACACTGAAGCTTTCTTT; CDR3aa: CASETFTGNTEAFF
j_gene: TRBJ2-2; len: 15; v_gene: TRBV5-4; d_gene: NA; abundance: few; CDR3nt: TGTGCCAGCAGCTTTGCGGGGGCTTACACCGGGGAGCTGTTTTTT; CDR3aa: CASSFAGAYTGELFF
j_gene: TRBJ2-7; len: 12; v_gene: TRBV4-3; d_gene: NA; abundance: NA; CDR3nt: TGCGCCAGCAGCCAAGGCAGGGCCGAGCAGTACTTC; CDR3aa: CASSQGRAEQYF
j_gene: TRBJ2-7; len: 15; v_gene: TRBV7-2; d_gene: TRBD2; abundance: NA; CDR3nt: TGTGCCAGCAGCTTAGATCGCGGGGGGTCCGGAGAGCAGTACTTC; CDR3aa: CASSLDRGGSGEQYF
j_gene: TRBJ1-6; len: 12; v_gene: TRBV7-9; d_gene: NA; abundance: NA; CDR3nt: TGTTCCAGCAGCTTCGCGGGCTCACCCCTCCACTTT; CDR3aa: CSSSFAGSPLHF
j_gene: TRBJ2-5; len: 14; v_gene: TRBV19; d_gene: TRBD2; abundance: NA; CDR3nt: TGTGCCAGTAGAATAACTAGCGGGGAAGAGACCCAGTACTTC; CDR3aa: CASRITSGEETQYF
j_gene: TRBJ1-1; len: 17; v_gene: TRBV5-6; d_gene: NA; abundance: NA; CDR3nt: TGTGCCAGCAGCCCTCCCCCTAGGATAGCTCGGAACACTGAAGCTTTCTTT; CDR3aa: CASSPPPRIARNTEAFF